This T cell receptor beta chain was found in a study of shared clonotypes between healthy human individuals. Study outcomes and limitations: A handful of donors shared approximately 5% of their naive CD4 clonotypes.

Worth noting for this clone: The antigen is not known. Additional DNA sequences in this sample encode the identical CDR3.

V was clipped by 0 bases and J by 6 bases, with 9 bases between them. The length of the CDR3 is 13 residues. The V gene's germline CDR1 is GTSNPN and CDR2 SVGIG (reference sequence). Assay: immunoSEQ multiplex PCR; the TCRdb copy retains only in-frame clones and omits some. The table shows roughly 2 million clones, with 95% occurring only once. The clonotype was recovered from a man aged 18 to 30 in good health. Source material: naive CD4+ T cells sorted from blood. Stated subset: CD45RA+ positively selected. The chain links TRBV30 to TRBJ1-5, with D perhaps TRBD1 (5 bases). The CDR3 sequence: CAWSVWGSQPQHF. In DNA, the CDR3 is TGTGCCTGGAGTGTCTGGGGGTCTCAGCCCCAGCATTTT.